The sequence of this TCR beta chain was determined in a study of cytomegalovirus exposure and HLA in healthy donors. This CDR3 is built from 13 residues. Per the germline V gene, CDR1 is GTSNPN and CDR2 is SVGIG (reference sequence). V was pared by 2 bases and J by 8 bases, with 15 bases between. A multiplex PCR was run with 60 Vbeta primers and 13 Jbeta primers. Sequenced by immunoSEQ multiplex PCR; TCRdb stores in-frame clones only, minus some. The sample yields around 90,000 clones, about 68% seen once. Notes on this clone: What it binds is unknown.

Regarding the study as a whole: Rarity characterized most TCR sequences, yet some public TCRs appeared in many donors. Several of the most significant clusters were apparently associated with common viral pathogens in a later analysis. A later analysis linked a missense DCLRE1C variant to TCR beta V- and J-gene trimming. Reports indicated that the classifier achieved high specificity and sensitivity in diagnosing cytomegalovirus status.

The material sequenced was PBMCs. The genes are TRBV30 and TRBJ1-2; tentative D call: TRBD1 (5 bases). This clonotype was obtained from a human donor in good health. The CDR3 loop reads CAWSSGGDGGYTF. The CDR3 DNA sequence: TGTGCCTGGAGTTCTGGGGGGGACGGGGGCTACACCTTC.